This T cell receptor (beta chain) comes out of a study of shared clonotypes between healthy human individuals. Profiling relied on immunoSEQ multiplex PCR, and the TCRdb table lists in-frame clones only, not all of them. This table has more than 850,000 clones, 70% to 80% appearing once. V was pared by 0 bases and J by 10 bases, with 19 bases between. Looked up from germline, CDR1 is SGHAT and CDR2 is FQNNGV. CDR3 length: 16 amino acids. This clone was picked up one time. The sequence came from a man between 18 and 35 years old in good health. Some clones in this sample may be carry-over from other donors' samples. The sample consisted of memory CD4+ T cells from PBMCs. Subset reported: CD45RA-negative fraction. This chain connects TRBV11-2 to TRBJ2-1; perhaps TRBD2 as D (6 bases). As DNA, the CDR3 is TGTGCCAGCAGCTTAGACCGGGGGTCACTATCAAGGGAGCAGTTCTTC. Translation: CASSLDRGSLSREQFF.